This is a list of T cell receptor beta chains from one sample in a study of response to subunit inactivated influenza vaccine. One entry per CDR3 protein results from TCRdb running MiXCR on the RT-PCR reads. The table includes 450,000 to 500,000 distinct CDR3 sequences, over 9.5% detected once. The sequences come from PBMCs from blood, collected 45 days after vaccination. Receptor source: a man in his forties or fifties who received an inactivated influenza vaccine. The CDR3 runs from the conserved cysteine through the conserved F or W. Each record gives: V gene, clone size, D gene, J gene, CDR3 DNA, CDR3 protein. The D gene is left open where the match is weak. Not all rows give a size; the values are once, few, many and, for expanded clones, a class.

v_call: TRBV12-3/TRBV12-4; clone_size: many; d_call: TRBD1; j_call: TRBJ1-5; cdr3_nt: TGTGCCAGCGGGGGACAGGTCAATCAGCCCCAGCATTTT; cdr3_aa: CASGGQVNQPQHF
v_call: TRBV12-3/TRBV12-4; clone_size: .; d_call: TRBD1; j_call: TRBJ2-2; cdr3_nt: TGTGCCAGCTCCCCCCTTTCCGGGACAGGGGTAGGGGAGCTGTTTTTT; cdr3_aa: CASSPLSGTGVGELFF
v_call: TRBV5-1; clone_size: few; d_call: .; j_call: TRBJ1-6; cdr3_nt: TGCGCCAGCAGCTTGGCCCCGGGCCGAAATAATTCACCCCTCCACTTT; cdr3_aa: CASSLAPGRNNSPLHF
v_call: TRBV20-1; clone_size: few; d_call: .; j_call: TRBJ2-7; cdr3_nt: TGCAGTGCTCCTTTTCAGAGCTCCTACGAGCAGTACTTC; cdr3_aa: CSAPFQSSYEQYF
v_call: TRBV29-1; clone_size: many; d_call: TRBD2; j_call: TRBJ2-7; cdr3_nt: TGCAGCGTTCTCGGCGGGAGGGCCACCGAGCAGTACTTC; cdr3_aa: CSVLGGRATEQYF
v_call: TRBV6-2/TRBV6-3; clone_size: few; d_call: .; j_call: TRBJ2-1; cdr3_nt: TGTGCCAGCAACCGGGCCTACAATGAGCAGTTCTTC; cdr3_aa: CASNRAYNEQFF
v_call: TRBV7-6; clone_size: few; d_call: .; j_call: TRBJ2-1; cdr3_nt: TGTGCCAGCAGCGTAGGACAGAACAATGAGCAGTTCTTC; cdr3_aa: CASSVGQNNEQFF
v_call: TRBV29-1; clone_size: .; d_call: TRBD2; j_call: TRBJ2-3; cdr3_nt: TGCAGCGTCCAGGGACTAGCGGGAGGGAACACAGATACGCAGTATTTT; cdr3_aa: CSVQGLAGGNTDTQYF
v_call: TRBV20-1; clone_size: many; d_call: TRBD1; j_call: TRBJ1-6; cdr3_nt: TGCAGTGCTAAAACAGGGGGGGAGGCGGCTTCACCCCTCCACTTT; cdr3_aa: CSAKTGGEAASPLHF
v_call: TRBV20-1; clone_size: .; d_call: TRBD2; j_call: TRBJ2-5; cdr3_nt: TGCAGTGCTAGAGTCCTAGCGGGGGGTCGCGAGACCCAGTACTTC; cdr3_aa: CSARVLAGGRETQYF
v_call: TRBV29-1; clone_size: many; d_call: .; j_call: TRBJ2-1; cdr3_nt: TGCAGCGTTGAAAGGCGGAATAACAATGAGCAGTTCTTC; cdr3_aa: CSVERRNNNEQFF
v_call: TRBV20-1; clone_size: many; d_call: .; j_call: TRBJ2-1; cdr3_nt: TGCAGTGCTAGAGGGGTGACAATCGGGATGGAGCAGTTCTTC; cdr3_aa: CSARGVTIGMEQFF
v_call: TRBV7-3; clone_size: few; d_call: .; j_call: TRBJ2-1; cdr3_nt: TGTGCCAGCAGCTTATCGGCCGGACCCTACAATGAGCAGTTCTTC; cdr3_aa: CASSLSAGPYNEQFF
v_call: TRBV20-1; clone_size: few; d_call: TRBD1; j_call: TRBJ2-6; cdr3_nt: TGCAGTGCCTCCGGGACAGGGGTCTTCGGGGCCAACGTCCTGACTTTC; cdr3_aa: CSASGTGVFGANVLTF
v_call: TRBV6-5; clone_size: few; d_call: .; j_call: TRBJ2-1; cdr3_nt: TGTGCCAGCAGTTACTCGAGGAGGACACTTTATGAGCAGTTCTTC; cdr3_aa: CASSYSRRTLYEQFF
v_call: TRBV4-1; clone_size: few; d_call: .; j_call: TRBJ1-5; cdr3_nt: TGCGCCAGCAGCCAAGAAGGCCAGGGAGGCCAGCCCCAGCATTTT; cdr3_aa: CASSQEGQGGQPQHF
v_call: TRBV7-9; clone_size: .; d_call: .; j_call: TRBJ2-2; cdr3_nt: TGTGCCAGCAGCTTAGCTGCCCCCGGGGAGCTGTTTTTT; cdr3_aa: CASSLAAPGELFF
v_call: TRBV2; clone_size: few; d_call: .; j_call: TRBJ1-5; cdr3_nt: TGTGCCAGCGGACCCGGTAATCAGCCCCAGCATTTT; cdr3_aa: CASGPGNQPQHF
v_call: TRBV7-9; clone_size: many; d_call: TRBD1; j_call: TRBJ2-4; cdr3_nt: TGTGCCAGCAGCTTGACAGGGGAAACGGCCAAAAACATTCAGTACTTC; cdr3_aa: CASSLTGETAKNIQYF
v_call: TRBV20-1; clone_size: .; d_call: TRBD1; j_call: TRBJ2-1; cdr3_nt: TGCAGTGCACCGAACCCGGGACAGGGGGCTGTTGAGCAGTTCTTC; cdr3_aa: CSAPNPGQGAVEQFF
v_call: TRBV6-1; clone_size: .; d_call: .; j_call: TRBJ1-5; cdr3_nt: TGTGCCAGCAGTACCAGGGGTCATGACAATCAGCCCCAGCATTTT; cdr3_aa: CASSTRGHDNQPQHF
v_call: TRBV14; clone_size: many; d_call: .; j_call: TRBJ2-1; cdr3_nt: TGTGCCAGCAGCCCGGGACGGACCTACAATGAGCAGTTCTTC; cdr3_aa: CASSPGRTYNEQFF
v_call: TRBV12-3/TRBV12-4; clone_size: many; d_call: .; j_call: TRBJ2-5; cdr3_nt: TGTGCCAGCAGTCCTCAGGGACGGGAGACCCAGTACTTC; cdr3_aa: CASSPQGRETQYF
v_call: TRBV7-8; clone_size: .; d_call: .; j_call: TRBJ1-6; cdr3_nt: TGTGCCAGCAGCTTTAGGGCCAGCTCCTATAATTCACCCCTCCACTTT; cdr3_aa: CASSFRASSYNSPLHF
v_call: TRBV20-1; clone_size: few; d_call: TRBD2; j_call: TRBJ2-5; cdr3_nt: TGCAGTGCTAGAGATCTGGCGGGGGGAACCCAGTACTTC; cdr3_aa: CSARDLAGGTQYF
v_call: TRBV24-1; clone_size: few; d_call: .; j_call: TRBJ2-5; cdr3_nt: TGTGCCACCAGTGATACGCGGCGCCAAGAGACCCAGTACTTC; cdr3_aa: CATSDTRRQETQYF
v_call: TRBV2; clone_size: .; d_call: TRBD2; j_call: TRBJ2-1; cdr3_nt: TGTGCCAGCTGTTTATATTGGATGGCGGGGGGGCCCGACAATGAGCAGTTCTTC; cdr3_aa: CASCLYWMAGGPDNEQFF
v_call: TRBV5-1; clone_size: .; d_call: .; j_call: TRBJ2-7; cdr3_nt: TGCGCCAGCAGCTTGGAACCGGGCTCCTACGAGCAGTACTTC; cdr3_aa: CASSLEPGSYEQYF
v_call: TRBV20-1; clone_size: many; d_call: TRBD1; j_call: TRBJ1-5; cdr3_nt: TGCAGTGCCCGGACAGGTTCGAGCAATCAGCCCCAGCATTTT; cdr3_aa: CSARTGSSNQPQHF
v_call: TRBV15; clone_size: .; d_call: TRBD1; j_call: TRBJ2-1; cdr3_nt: TGTGCCACCAGCTTTCGACAGGGGAGGTCCTACAATGAGCAGTTCTTC; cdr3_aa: CATSFRQGRSYNEQFF
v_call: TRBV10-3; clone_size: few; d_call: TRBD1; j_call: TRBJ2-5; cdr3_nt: TGTGCCATCAGTATTGACAGGGCGGAGACCCAGTACTTC; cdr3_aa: CAISIDRAETQYF
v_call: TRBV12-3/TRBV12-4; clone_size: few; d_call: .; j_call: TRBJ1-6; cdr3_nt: TGTGCCAGCAGTTCTGGGTTTGATTCACCCCTCCACTTT; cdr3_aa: CASSSGFDSPLHF
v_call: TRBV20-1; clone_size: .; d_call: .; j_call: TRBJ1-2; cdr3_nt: TGCAGTGCTAGTCGAGCGGAGAGGGGCGGTAATGGCTACACCTTC; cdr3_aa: CSASRAERGGNGYTF
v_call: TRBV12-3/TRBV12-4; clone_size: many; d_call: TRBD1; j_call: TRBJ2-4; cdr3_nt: TGTGCCAGCAGGTCGACAGGGACAAAAAACATTCAGTACTTC; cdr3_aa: CASRSTGTKNIQYF
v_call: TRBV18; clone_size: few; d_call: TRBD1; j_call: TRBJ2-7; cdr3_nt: TGTGCCAGCTCCGGGGACAGGGGCGGCTACGAGCAGTACTTC; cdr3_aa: CASSGDRGGYEQYF
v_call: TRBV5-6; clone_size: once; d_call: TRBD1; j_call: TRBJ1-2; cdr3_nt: TGTGCCAGCAGCCCTGGACAGGGGGCGTTTTCTGGCTACACCTTC; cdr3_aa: CASSPGQGAFSGYTF
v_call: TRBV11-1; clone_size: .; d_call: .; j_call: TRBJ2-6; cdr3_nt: TGTGCCAGCAGTCCTTGGGAGGGGGCCCCCTCTGGGGCCAACGTCCTGACTTTC; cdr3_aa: CASSPWEGAPSGANVLTF
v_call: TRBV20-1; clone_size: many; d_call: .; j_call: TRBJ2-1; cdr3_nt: TGCAGTGCTAGAGATCTTTCGAGTTACGGGGGCCTGAGCGGTGAGCAGTTCTTC; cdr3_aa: CSARDLSSYGGLSGEQFF
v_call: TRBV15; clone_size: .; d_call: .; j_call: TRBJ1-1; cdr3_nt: TGTGCCACCAGCAGAGCCCGGGAAAACACTGAAGCTTTCTTT; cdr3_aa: CATSRARENTEAFF
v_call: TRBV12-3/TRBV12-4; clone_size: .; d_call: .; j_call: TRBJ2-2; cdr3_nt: TGTGCCAGCAAAGCCCCGGGAGCCGGCGCTTCCGGGGAGCTGTTTTTT; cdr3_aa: CASKAPGAGASGELFF
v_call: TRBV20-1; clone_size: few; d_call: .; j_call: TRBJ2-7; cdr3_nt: TGCAGTGCTAGACCGCGGGACGGAGCGTACGAGCAGTACTTC; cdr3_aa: CSARPRDGAYEQYF
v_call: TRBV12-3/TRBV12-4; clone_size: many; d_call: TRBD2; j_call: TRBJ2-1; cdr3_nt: TGTGCCAGCAGTTTGCCCCAGCGGGGGGCCACGGATGAGCAGTTCTTC; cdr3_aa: CASSLPQRGATDEQFF
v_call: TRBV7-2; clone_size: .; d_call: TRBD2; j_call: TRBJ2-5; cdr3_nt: TGTGCCAGCAGCTCAGGGACTAGCGGGAGCAGGATTGAGACCCAGTACTTC; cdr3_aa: CASSSGTSGSRIETQYF
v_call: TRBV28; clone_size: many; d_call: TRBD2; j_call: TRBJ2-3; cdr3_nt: TGTGCCAGCAGTAACCTGGCGGGGGTGGCAGATACGCAGTATTTT; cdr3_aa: CASSNLAGVADTQYF
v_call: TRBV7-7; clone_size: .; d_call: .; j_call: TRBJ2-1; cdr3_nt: TGTGCCAGCAGCTTAGCGTGGCCCGAACCATACAATGAGCAGTTCTTC; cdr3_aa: CASSLAWPEPYNEQFF
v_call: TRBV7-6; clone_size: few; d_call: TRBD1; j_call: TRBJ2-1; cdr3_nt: TGTGCCAGCAGCTTAGGACAGGGCGTTGAGCAGTTCTTC; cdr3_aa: CASSLGQGVEQFF